These T cell receptor beta chains were read from a single sample in a study of cytomegalovirus exposure and HLA in healthy donors. Profiling relied on immunoSEQ multiplex PCR, and the TCRdb table lists in-frame clones only, not all of them. The sample includes under 300,000 clones, about 81% of them seen just once. What was sequenced was PBMCs. These receptors were taken from a woman aged 60-70 years in good health and CMV-seropositive. The CDR3 runs from the conserved cysteine through the conserved F or W. The D gene is left open where the match is weak. Clone size, where shown, is once, few, many, or a class for clones that have expanded.

clone_size j_call v_call d_call cdr3_aa cdr3_nt
. TRBJ2-5 TRBV5-1 . CASSPQGRAHPGETQYF TGCGCCAGCAGCCCACAGGGCCGGGCCCACCCTGGGGAGACCCAGTACTTC
. TRBJ2-2 TRBV6-5 . CASSFGGRFTGELFF TGTGCCAGCAGTTTTGGAGGGAGGTTCACCGGGGAGCTGTTTTTT
. TRBJ2-3 TRBV6-5 . CASSSGTDTQYF TGTGCCAGCTCTTCAGGCACAGATACGCAGTATTTT
. TRBJ1-1 TRBV13 . CASSFNSNTEAFF TGTGCCAGCAGCTTCAACTCGAACACTGAAGCTTTCTTT
. TRBJ1-6 TRBV28 TRBD1 CASSPPGGYSPLHF TGTGCCAGCAGTCCACCAGGGGGATACTCACCCCTCCACTTT
. TRBJ1-5 TRBV19 . CASSTDSSNQPQHF TGTGCCAGTAGTACGGACAGTAGCAATCAGCCCCAGCATTTT
. TRBJ1-1 TRBV27 . CASSLVGQGTEAFF TGTGCCAGCAGTTTAGTGGGCCAGGGCACTGAAGCTTTCTTT
few TRBJ2-7 TRBV6-1 TRBD2 CASSLTSGLSYEQYF TGTGCCAGCAGCCTGACTAGCGGACTTTCCTACGAGCAGTACTTC
. TRBJ2-7 TRBV5-1 TRBD1 CAGTGPLTYEQYF TGCGCTGGGACAGGGCCCTTAACCTACGAGCAGTACTTC
. TRBJ1-4 TRBV29-1 TRBD1 CSVRQGAREKLFF TGCAGCGTTCGACAGGGGGCGCGAGAAAAACTGTTTTTT
. TRBJ1-1 TRBV6-6 . CASSNRDSTEAFF TGTGCCAGCAGTAACCGGGACTCCACTGAAGCTTTCTTT
. TRBJ1-1 TRBV27 TRBD1 CASRPTGGYTEAFF TGTGCCAGCAGACCGACAGGGGGCTATACTGAAGCTTTCTTT
. TRBJ1-1 TRBV5-1 TRBD1 CASSSGQGNTEAFF TGCGCCAGCAGCTCTGGACAGGGGAACACTGAAGCTTTCTTT
. TRBJ1-5 TRBV7-9 . CSSSLTDSLRDQPQHF TGTTCCAGCAGCTTAACCGACAGTCTAAGGGATCAGCCCCAGCATTTT
. TRBJ2-2 TRBV10-3 TRBD2 CAISRLAGDTGELFF TGTGCCATCTCAAGACTAGCGGGAGATACCGGGGAGCTGTTTTTT
. TRBJ2-5 TRBV7-9 . CASSYSQGRGETQYF TGTGCCAGCAGCTACAGTCAGGGGAGGGGAGAGACCCAGTACTTC
. TRBJ1-5 TRBV5-6 TRBD1 CATRRQGSNQPQHF TGTGCCACACGCCGACAGGGAAGCAATCAGCCCCAGCATTTT
. TRBJ1-2 TRBV4-1 . CASSQAKPGRHGYTF TGCGCCAGCAGCCAAGCGAAGCCAGGCCGCCATGGCTACACCTTC
. TRBJ2-7 TRBV6-5 . CASSQRFGEQYF TGTGCCAGCAGTCAGAGGTTCGGCGAGCAGTACTTC
. TRBJ1-3 TRBV5-1 . CASSLGGGNTIYF TGCGCCAGCAGCTTGGGAGGGGGAAACACCATATATTTT
. TRBJ2-1 TRBV7-9 . CASSSGSYNEQFF TGTGCCAGCAGCTCGGGGTCCTACAATGAGCAGTTCTTC
. TRBJ2-3 TRBV5-4 TRBD2 CASSLEPSGRGTDTQYF TGTGCCAGCAGCTTGGAGCCTAGCGGGAGGGGGACAGATACGCAGTATTTT
. TRBJ2-1 TRBV7-9 . CSSSPVYNEQFF TGTTCCAGCAGCCCAGTTTACAATGAGCAGTTCTTC
once TRBJ1-1 TRBV6-5 . CASITGGLNTEAFF TGTGCCAGCATTACCGGAGGGCTGAACACTGAAGCTTTCTTT
. TRBJ2-7 TRBV20-1 . CSASVLGEQYF TGCAGTGCTAGCGTCCTAGGCGAGCAGTACTTC